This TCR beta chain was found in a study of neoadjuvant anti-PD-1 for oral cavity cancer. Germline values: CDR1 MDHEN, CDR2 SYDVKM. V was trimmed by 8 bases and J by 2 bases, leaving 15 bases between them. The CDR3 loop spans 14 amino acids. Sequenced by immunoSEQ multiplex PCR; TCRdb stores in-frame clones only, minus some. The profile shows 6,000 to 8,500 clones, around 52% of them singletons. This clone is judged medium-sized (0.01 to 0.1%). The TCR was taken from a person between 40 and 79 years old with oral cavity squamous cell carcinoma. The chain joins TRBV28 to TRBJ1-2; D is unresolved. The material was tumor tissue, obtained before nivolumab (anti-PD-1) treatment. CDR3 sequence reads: CASYSRLPNYGYTF. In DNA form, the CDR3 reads TGTGCCAGCTACTCGCGGCTGCCCAACTATGGCTACACCTTC.